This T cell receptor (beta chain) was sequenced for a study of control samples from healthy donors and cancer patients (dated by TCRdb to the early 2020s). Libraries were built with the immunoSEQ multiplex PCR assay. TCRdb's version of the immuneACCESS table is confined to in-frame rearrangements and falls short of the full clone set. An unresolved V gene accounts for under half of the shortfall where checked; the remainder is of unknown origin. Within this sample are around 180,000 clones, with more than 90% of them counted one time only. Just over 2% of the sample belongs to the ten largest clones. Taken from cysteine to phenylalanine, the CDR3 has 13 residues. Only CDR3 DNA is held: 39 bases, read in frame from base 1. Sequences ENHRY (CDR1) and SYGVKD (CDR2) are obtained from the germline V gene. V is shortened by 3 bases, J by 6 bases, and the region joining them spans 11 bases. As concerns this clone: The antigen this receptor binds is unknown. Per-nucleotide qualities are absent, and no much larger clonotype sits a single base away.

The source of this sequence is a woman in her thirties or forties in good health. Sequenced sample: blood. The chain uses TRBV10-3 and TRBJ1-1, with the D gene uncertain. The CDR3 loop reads CAISDWGKAEAFF. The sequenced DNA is TGTGCCATCAGTGATTGGGGAAAGGCTGAAGCTTTCTTT.